What follows are 9 T cell receptor beta chains derived from one specimen sequenced in a study of response to subunit inactivated influenza vaccine. TCRdb called the RT-PCR reads again in MiXCR, with one record for every CDR3 protein. The sample lists around 710,000 distinct CDR3 sequences, around 13% occurring once. The input for sequencing was PBMCs from blood, taken 14 days before vaccination. These receptors were obtained from a middle-aged man who received an inactivated influenza vaccine.

This chain links TRBV9 with TRBJ1-6; D is possibly TRBD1 (5 bases). The CDR3 length is 15 residues. CDR1 SGDLS and CDR2 YYNGEE come from the germline V gene. Trimming shortened V by 0 bases and J by 8 bases, and 12 bases separated the two germline ends. The CDR3 DNA follows: TGTGCCAGCAGCGTAGGGCAGGGTTCGGATTCACCCCTCCACTTT. As protein: CASSVGQGSDSPLHF.

The chain's CDR3 is CASNLAPGFYEQFF. CDR3 in DNA: TGCGCCAGCAACCTAGCGCCCGGTTTTTATGAGCAGTTCTTC. The chain carries TRBV5-1 and TRBJ2-1, with D maybe TRBD2 (6 bases). This CDR3 has 14 residues. Per the germline V gene, CDR1 is SGHRS and CDR2 is YFSETQ. V was pared by 6 bases and J by 8 bases, with 18 bases between. The full variable domain, completed using reference TRBV5-1 and TRBJ2-1, is KAGVTQTPRYLIKTRGQQVTLSCSPISGHRSVSWYQQTPGQGLQFLFEYFSETQRNKGNFPGRFSGRQFSNSRSEMNVSTLELGDSALYLCASNLAPGFYEQFFGPGTRLTVL.

The V gene is TRBV27, the J gene TRBJ1-2, with 11 bases identical to TRBD1. CDR1 and CDR2 from the germline V gene are MNHEY and SMNVEV (reference sequence). This CDR3 is 15 amino acids long. V shed 2 bases and J 4 bases; nucleotides not matched to a gene: 3. The CDR3 DNA is TGTGCCAGCAGTTTAGGGACAGGGGGTCCCTATGGCTACACCTTC. Its protein product is CASSLGTGGPYGYTF.

The CDR3, as DNA: TGTGCCAGTAGTACGACAGGGGTTACCGCTGAAGCTTTCTTT. It yields the protein CASSTTGVTAEAFF. The chain combines TRBV19 with TRBJ1-1; 8 positions agree with TRBD1. Germline values: CDR1 LNHDA, CDR2 SQIVND (reference sequence). Unmatched junction bases numbered 7, after V lost 4 bases and J lost 6 bases. There are 14 residues in the CDR3. The variable domain in full, with the rest retrieved from reference TRBV19 and TRBJ1-1, is DGGITQSPKYLFRKEGQNVTLSCEQNLNHDAMYWYRQDPGQGLRLIYYSQIVNDFQKGDIAEGYSVSREKKESFPLTVTSAQKNPTAFYLCASSTTGVTAEAFFGQGTRLTVV.

The rearrangement uses TRBV6-5 and TRBJ2-1, with D possibly called TRBD1 or TRBD2 (6 bases each). CDR1 is MNHEY, CDR2 SVGAGI, per germline. The CDR3 length is 19 residues. Trimming took 0 bases from V and 3 from J, leaving 21 bases between them. CDR3 DNA sequence: TGTGCCAGCAGTTACTCGAACGGGGGCCCATCGATATACTACAATGAGCAGTTCTTC. It is translated as CASSYSNGGPSIYYNEQFF.

The V gene is TRBV3-1, the J gene TRBJ1-1; D unresolved. CDR1 and CDR2 (germline): LGHDT, YNNKEL (reference sequence). V shed 0 bases and J shed 1 base, with 6 bases lying between them. The CDR3 loop spans 14 amino acids. The CDR3 nucleotides read TGTGCCAGCAGCCAAGAGGTCAGGAACACTGAAGCTTTCTTT. This gives the protein CASSQEVRNTEAFF.

The V call is TRBV20-1, the J call TRBJ2-1, with 11 bases lining up with TRBD2. With V trimmed by 0 bases and J by 9 bases, 4 bases remained unmatched. CDR1 is DFQATT, CDR2 SNEGSKA, per germline (reference sequence). The CDR3 extends over 14 amino acids. CDR3 sequence: CSAREIAGGGEQFF. For the CDR3, the DNA is TGCAGTGCTAGAGAAATAGCGGGGGGGGGTGAGCAGTTCTTC.

This clonotype was seen repeatedly, ten times or more. The rearrangement uses TRBV29-1 and TRBJ1-1, with 7 bases lining up with TRBD1. Germline V gene data show CDR1 as SQVTM and CDR2 as ANQGSEA. The CDR3 has 13 residues. V lost 7 bases, J lost 2 bases, and 7 bases stayed unmatched. DNA of the CDR3: TGCAGCGCCGCAGGGGGTCCAAACACTGAAGCTTTCTTT. It yields the protein CSAAGGPNTEAFF.

The chain carries TRBV28 and TRBJ2-3; D possibly matches TRBD1 or TRBD2 (5 bases each). Trimming cost V 4 bases and J 2 bases, with 19 bases left between them. This CDR3 has 17 amino acids. Germline V gene lookup returns CDR1 MDHEN and CDR2 SYDVKM. CDR3 bases: TGTGCCAGCAGTTCGCTGAGGGGTAGAATTTACACAGATACGCAGTATTTT. It is translated as CASSSLRGRIYTDTQYF.